The 15 T cell receptor beta chains reported below all come from one sample, sequenced in a study of blood T cell repertoires in COVID-19. Profiling relied on immunoSEQ multiplex PCR, and the TCRdb table lists in-frame clones only, not all of them. The sample lists over 300,000 clones; 70% to 90% were seen once. Sample: PBMCs or T cells enriched from blood (not recorded which). These receptors originate from a woman aged 30 to 39 who had recovered from COVID-19.

The chain uses TRBV6-5 and TRBJ1-3; 8 bases are a match to TRBD1. Unmatched junction bases numbered 6, after V lost 0 bases and J lost 8 bases. Germline assignment: CDR1 MNHEY and CDR2 SVGAGI. This CDR3 comprises 15 residues. The CDR3 loop reads CASSYSTGEVDTIYF. Here the CDR3 DNA reads TGTGCCAGCAGTTACTCGACAGGGGAAGTGGACACCATATATTTT.

The V gene is TRBV9, the J gene TRBJ2-5; 13 nucleotides agree with TRBD2. The CDR3 length is 16 residues. Looked up from germline, CDR1 is SGDLS and CDR2 is YYNGEE. V lost 3 bases to trimming and J lost 5 bases; unmatched junction nucleotides: 7. CDR3 nucleotide sequence: TGTGCCAGCAGCGCCCGACTAGCGGGGGGACGGGAGACCCAGTACTTC. Translating gives CASSARLAGGRETQYF. Full variable domain (missing parts from reference TRBV9 and TRBJ2-5): DSGVTQTPKHLITATGQRVTLRCSPRSGDLSVYWYQQSLDQGLQFLIQYYNGEERAKGNILERFSAQQFPDLHSELNLSSLELGDSALYFCASSARLAGGRETQYFGPGTRLLVL.

In the case of this clone: The junction and the germline gene differ at one end; a read error may be behind it. This chain uses TRBV28 with TRBJ1-5, with 8 bases that match TRBD1. From germline, CDR1 is MDHEN and CDR2 SYDVKM. CDR3 length: 15 amino acids. The CDR3 reads CATSLRDRSNQPQHF. CDR3 DNA sequence: TGTGCCACCAGTCTCCGGGACAGGTCCAATCAGCCCCAGCATTTT.

The V call is TRBV19, the J call TRBJ1-5; the D is unclear. The CDR3 runs to 16 residues. Trimming took 4 bases from V and 0 from J, leaving 13 bases between them. Germline CDR1 LNHDA, CDR2 SQIVND (reference sequence). The CDR3 DNA sequence: TGTGCCAGTAGTAGCGTGGCAGGCCATAGCAATCAGCCCCAGCATTTT. Translated, it gives CASSSVAGHSNQPQHF.

This rearrangement joins TRBV3-1 (or the pseudogene TRBV3-2) to TRBJ2-1; 9 bases match TRBD1. The CDR3 extends over 15 amino acids. Germline CDR1 is LGHDT and CDR2 is YNNKEL (reference sequence). Unmatched junction bases numbered 6, after V lost 3 bases and J lost 6 bases. DNA for the CDR3: TGTGCCAGCAGCCAGGGACAGGGCACTCTCAATGAGCAGTTCTTC. This gives the protein CASSQGQGTLNEQFF.

Written as DNA, the CDR3 is TGCGCCAGCAACCTAGCCGGCGGTGAGCAGTTCTTC. Its translation: CASNLAGGEQFF. The J gene is TRBJ2-1, the V gene TRBV10-2; tentatively, D is TRBD2 (5 bases). Germline-derived CDR1 and CDR2 are WSHSY and SAAADI. This CDR3 is built from 12 residues. Trimming removed 7 bases at V and 9 bases at J, with 13 bases between.

The chain carries TRBV5-6 and TRBJ2-7; D is unclear. The V end was cut by 1 base, the J end by 2 bases, with 10 bases between. The CDR3 is 14 amino acids. The germline V gene encodes CDR1 SGHDT and CDR2 YYEEEE. As DNA, the CDR3 is TGTGCCAGCAGCTTGTGGCAGGCCCCCTACGAGCAGTACTTC. Encoded protein: CASSLWQAPYEQYF.

The chain's CDR3 is CAWGPGEYQNTEAFF. The CDR3 region has the DNA TGTGCCTGGGGCCCGGGGGAGTACCAGAACACTGAAGCTTTCTTT. V gene TRBV30 combines with J gene TRBJ1-1; TRBD1 might be the D (5 bases). Germline-derived CDR1 and CDR2 are GTSNPN and SVGIG (reference sequence). The CDR3 consists of 15 residues. V shed 5 bases and J shed 1 base, with 17 bases lying between them.

The CDR3 sequence: CASSFGKNTEAFF. CDR3 bases: TGTGCCAGCAGTTTCGGGAAGAACACTGAAGCTTTCTTT. This sequence joins TRBV12-3 or TRBV12-4 and TRBJ1-1; no clear D. V gave up 3 bases and J gave up 1 base, with 6 bases separating them. The CDR3 has 13 residues.

The chain carries TRBV18 and TRBJ1-2; perhaps TRBD1 as D (6 bases). The V gene's germline CDR1 is KGHSH and CDR2 LQKENI. The CDR3 is 16 residues long. V was cut by 3 bases and J by 4 bases, with 18 bases left in between. The CDR3 region is CASSPIRDIQGYGYTF. For the CDR3, the DNA is TGTGCCAGCTCACCGATCCGGGACATCCAGGGCTATGGCTACACCTTC.

The chain couples TRBV18 to TRBJ1-6; D is unresolved. Germline CDR1 is KGHSH and CDR2 is LQKENI. This CDR3 is built from 14 residues. V was pared by 3 bases and J by 8 bases, with 11 bases between. The CDR3 sequence: CASSPYPRDSPLHF. CDR3 in DNA: TGTGCCAGCTCACCTTACCCGAGGGATTCACCCCTCCACTTT.

The V and J genes are TRBV2 and TRBJ1-3, with D perhaps TRBD1 (5 bases). The CDR3 runs 14 residues. Germline CDR1 is SNHLY and CDR2 is FYNNEI. V was shortened by 7 bases and J by 4 bases, with 14 bases between the two germline ends. The CDR3 bases are TGTGCCAGCATCGGGGGGACGAACGGAAACACCATATATTTT. It encodes CASIGGTNGNTIYF.

The chain recombines TRBV5-4 with TRBJ1-2; D is unclear. Trimming cost V 3 bases and J 4 bases, with 10 bases left between them. This CDR3 has 13 residues. Germline-derived CDR1 and CDR2 are SGHNT and YYREEE (reference sequence). The CDR3 sequence: CASSSRVGYGYTF. The DNA of the CDR3 is TGTGCCAGCAGCTCGCGGGTTGGCTATGGCTACACCTTC. Full variable domain (rest looked up from reference TRBV5-4 and TRBJ1-2): ETGVTQSPTHLIKTRGQQVTLRCSSQSGHNTVSWYQQALGQGPQFIFQYYREEENGRGNFPPRFSGLQFPNYSSELNVNALELDDSALYLCASSSRVGYGYTFGSGTRLTVV.

V and J are TRBV11-2 and TRBJ2-4; possibly TRBD1 for D (6 bases). This CDR3 is built from 17 residues. CDR1 is SGHAT, CDR2 FQNNGV, per germline. V was cut by 5 bases and J by 0 bases, with 17 bases left in between. The DNA of the CDR3 is TGTGCCAGCAGCCTCTTTAGAGGGGGATTAGCCAAAAACATTCAGTACTTC. This encodes CASSLFRGGLAKNIQYF.

The table lists this clone with a count of one. The rearrangement joins TRBV7-9 to TRBJ1-1, with a weak D call TRBD1 (6 bases). Germline assignment: CDR1 SEHNR and CDR2 FQNEAQ (reference sequence). The CDR3 loop spans 15 amino acids. Deletions cut 1 base from V and 1 base from J, with 10 bases between. DNA for the CDR3: TGTGCCAGCAGCTTAGTCGGGGGGGCGAACACTGAAGCTTTCTTT. This gives the protein CASSLVGGANTEAFF.